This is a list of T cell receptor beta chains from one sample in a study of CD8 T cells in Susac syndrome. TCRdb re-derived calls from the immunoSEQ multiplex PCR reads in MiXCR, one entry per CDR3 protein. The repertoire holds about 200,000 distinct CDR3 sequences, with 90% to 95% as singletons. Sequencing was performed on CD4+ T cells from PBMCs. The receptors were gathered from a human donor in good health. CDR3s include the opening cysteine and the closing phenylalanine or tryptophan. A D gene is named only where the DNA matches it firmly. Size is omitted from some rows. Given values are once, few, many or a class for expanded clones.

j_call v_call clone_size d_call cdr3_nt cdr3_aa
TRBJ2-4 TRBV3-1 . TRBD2 TGTGCCAGCAGCCAAGAAGCGGGGATCCCGTACTTC CASSQEAGIPYF
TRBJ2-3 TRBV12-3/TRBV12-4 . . TGTGCCAGCAGCATAGATACGCAGTATTTT CASSIDTQYF
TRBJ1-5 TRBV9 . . TGTGCCAGCAGCCCAGGGGTTGTGAGCAATCAGCCCCAGCATTTT CASSPGVVSNQPQHF
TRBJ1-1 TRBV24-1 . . TGTGCCACCAGTGATTCAGACTCCCCGCTTATCTTT CATSDSDSPLIF
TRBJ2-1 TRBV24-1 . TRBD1 TGTGCCACCTCGGGACAGGGCTCCTACAATGAGCAGTTCTTC CATSGQGSYNEQFF
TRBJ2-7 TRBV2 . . TGTGCCAGCAGCGTACGTGCAGCGAGCTCCTACGAGCAGTACTTC CASSVRAASSYEQYF
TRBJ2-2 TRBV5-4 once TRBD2 TGTGCCAGCAGCTCTCCGGGACTAGCGGGAGAGGCCGGGGAGCTGTTTTTT CASSSPGLAGEAGELFF
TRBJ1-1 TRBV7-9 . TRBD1 TGTGCCAGCAGGGCCTCCGGGACAGTAGCTTTCTTT CASRASGTVAFF
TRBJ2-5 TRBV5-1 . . TGCGCCAGCAGCGTGGGCCCACCCGCAGAGACCCAGTACTTC CASSVGPPAETQYF
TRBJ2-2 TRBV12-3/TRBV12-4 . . TGTGCCAGCAGTTTAGACAATTACACCGGGGAGCTGTTTTTT CASSLDNYTGELFF
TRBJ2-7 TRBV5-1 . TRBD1 TGCGCCAGCAGCATCGCCGGGACAGGGGCTGTCGACGAGCAGTACTTC CASSIAGTGAVDEQYF
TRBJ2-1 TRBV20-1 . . TGCAGTGCTAGGGTCCTAGACTGGGACAATGAGCAGTTCTTC CSARVLDWDNEQFF
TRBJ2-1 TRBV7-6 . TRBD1 TGTGCCAGCAGCACGTATACAGGGGGCTTAAGGTACAATGAGCAGTTCTTC CASSTYTGGLRYNEQFF
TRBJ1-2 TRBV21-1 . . TGTGCCATCCACAGGCTAGGCTATGGCTACACCTTC CAIHRLGYGYTF
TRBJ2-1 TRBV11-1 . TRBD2 TGTGCCAGCAGCTTGATTAGCGGGAGGCCCCCCCTGTACAATGAGCAGTTCTTC CASSLISGRPPLYNEQFF
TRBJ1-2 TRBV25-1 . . TGTGCCAGCAGTGAATATCAGAGGGAGGATGGCTACACCTTC CASSEYQREDGYTF
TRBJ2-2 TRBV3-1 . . TGTGCCAGCAGCCCCCGGACCGGGGGGGAGCTGTTTTTT CASSPRTGGELFF
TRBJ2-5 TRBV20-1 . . TGCAGTGCTAGAGATCTAAGGCCGGGTGAAGAGACCCAGTACTTC CSARDLRPGEETQYF
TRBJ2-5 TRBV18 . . TGTGCCAGCTCACCGCCCCCCCGGCGAGGGGGTTGGTACCAAGAGACCCAGTACTTC CASSPPPRRGGWYQETQYF
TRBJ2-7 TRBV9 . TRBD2 TGTGCCAGCAGCTTACGCGGAGGGGCTAGCGGGGGCTCCTACGAGCAGTACTTC CASSLRGGASGGSYEQYF
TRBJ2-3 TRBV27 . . TGTGCCAGCATGAAGCGACGCACAGATACGCAGTATTTT CASMKRRTDTQYF
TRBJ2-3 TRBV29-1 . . TGCAGCGCCTCACAGGGACCCACAGATACGCAGTATTTT CSASQGPTDTQYF
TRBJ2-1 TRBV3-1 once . TGTGCCAGCAGCCCACACCAGGGGGGTAATGAGCAGTTCTTC CASSPHQGGNEQFF
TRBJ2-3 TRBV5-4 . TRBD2 TGTGCCAGCAGCGATAGCGGGAAGTTAGATACGCAGTATTTT CASSDSGKLDTQYF
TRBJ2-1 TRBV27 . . TGTGCCAGCAGTAGGGCGATTGGGCGCCTGGAGCAGTTCTTC CASSRAIGRLEQFF
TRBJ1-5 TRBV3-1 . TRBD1 TGTGCCAGCAGCCATACTGGACAGGGGGACCAGCCCCAGCATTTT CASSHTGQGDQPQHF
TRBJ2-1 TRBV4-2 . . TGTGCCAGCAGCCAAGCGGCGACAAGCTCCTACAATGAGCAGTTCTTC CASSQAATSSYNEQFF
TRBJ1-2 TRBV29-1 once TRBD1 TGCAGCGCCACTACAGGGGGCGAGAGTGGCTACACCTTC CSATTGGESGYTF
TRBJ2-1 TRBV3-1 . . TGTGCCAGCAGCCAAGATACGGCCGGTTACAATGAGCAGTTCTTC CASSQDTAGYNEQFF
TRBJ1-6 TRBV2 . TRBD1 TGTGCCAGCAGTTTCAACAGGGGATCGGATAATTCACCCCTCCACTTT CASSFNRGSDNSPLHF
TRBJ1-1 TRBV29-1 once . TGCAGCGTTGCCAATTCAGTAGAAGCTTTCTTT CSVANSVEAFF
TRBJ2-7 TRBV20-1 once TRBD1 TGCAGTGCTAGCGAAACAGGGGGCCGGTACGAGCAGTACTTC CSASETGGRYEQYF
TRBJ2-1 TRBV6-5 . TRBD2 TGTGCCACAGCTGCCTCGGCGGGAGGGCCCAATGAGCAGTTCTTC CATAASAGGPNEQFF
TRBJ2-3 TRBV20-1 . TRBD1 TGCAGTGCTATCGTCGGGACAGGGGTTCTGGTCACAGATACGCAGTATTTT CSAIVGTGVLVTDTQYF
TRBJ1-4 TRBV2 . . TGTGCCAGCAGGGCTCAGACGGGAACTAATGAAAAACTGTTTTTT CASRAQTGTNEKLFF
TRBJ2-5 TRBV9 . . TGTGCCAGCAGCGTACTGCAGGGCGGCGAAGAGACCCAGTACTTC CASSVLQGGEETQYF
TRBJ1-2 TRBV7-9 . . TGTGCCAGCAGCTTAGCGTCGGGCTCGCATGGCTACACCTTC CASSLASGSHGYTF
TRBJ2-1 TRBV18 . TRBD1 TGTGCCAGCTCACTTGGCCAGGGGGTCCGCTACAATGAGCAGTTCTTC CASSLGQGVRYNEQFF
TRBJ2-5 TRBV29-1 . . TGCAGCGTTGAGCGGGGCGGAGAGACCCAGTACTTC CSVERGGETQYF
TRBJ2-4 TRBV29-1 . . TGCAGCGTTGAAGGCCAGGGCTTCATTCAGTACTTC CSVEGQGFIQYF
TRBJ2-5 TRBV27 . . TGTGCCAGCAGTTTAACTACAGACCGGGAGACCCAGTACTTC CASSLTTDRETQYF
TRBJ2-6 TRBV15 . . TGTGCCACCAGCAGAGATGCGGGAACTGGGGCCAACGTCCTGACTTTC CATSRDAGTGANVLTF
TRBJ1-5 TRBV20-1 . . TGCAGTGCTCTAACGGACGGTGGGAGCAATCAGCCCCAGCATTTT CSALTDGGSNQPQHF
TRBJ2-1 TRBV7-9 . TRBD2 TGTGCCAGCAGCTTCAGCAATTGGACTAGCGGTCCGGGTGAGCAGTTCTTC CASSFSNWTSGPGEQFF
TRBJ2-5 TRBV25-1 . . TGTGCCAGCAGTGACACGTACCAAGAGACCCAGTACTTC CASSDTYQETQYF
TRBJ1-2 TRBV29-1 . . TGCAGCGTTGCAGGTGGTGGGGACTATGGCTACACCTTC CSVAGGGDYGYTF
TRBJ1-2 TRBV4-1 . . TGCGCCAGCAGCCCAGGGCCCGGGAACTATGGCTACACCTTC CASSPGPGNYGYTF
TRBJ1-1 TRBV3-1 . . TGTGCCAGCAGCCAAGCTTGGGGTAACACTGAAGCTTTCTTT CASSQAWGNTEAFF
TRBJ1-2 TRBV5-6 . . TGTGCCAGCAGTCCGGGGTCTAACTATGGCTACACCTTC CASSPGSNYGYTF
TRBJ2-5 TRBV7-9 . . TGTGCCAGCAGCTTAGCCGCTGCGGGGACCACCTATAAGGAGACCCAGTACTTC CASSLAAAGTTYKETQYF
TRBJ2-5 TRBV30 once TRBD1 TGTGCCTGGGGGACTGGACAGGGAGACTGGGAGACCCAGTACTTC CAWGTGQGDWETQYF
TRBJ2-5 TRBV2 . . TGTGCCAGCGCGATGATACGGGGTGGGGAGACCCAGTACTTC CASAMIRGGETQYF
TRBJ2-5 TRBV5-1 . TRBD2 TGCGCCAGCAGTCCAACTAGCGGGAGGGCCGGAGAGACCCAGTACTTC CASSPTSGRAGETQYF
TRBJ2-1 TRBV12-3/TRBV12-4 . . TGTGCCAGCAGTTTAGCGGCTCATCAGTTCTTC CASSLAAHQFF
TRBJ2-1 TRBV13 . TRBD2 TGTGCCAGCAGCCCCCCTAGCGGGAACCGAGATGAGCAGTTCTTC CASSPPSGNRDEQFF
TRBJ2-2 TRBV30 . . TGTGCCTGCCCAGGGACGCCGAACACCGGGGAGCTGTTTTTT CACPGTPNTGELFF
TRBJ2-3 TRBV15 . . TGTGCCACCAGCAGAGAGGGTAACACAGATACGCAGTATTTT CATSREGNTDTQYF
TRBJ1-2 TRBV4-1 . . TGCGCCAGCAGCCGTGTAGATGACAGGACGGGGCGCACCTTC CASSRVDDRTGRTF
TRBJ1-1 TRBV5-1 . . TGCGCCAGCAGCTTGGACGGCATGAACACTGAAGCTTTCTTT CASSLDGMNTEAFF
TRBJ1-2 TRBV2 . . TGTGCCAGCAGTGGTGATTATGGCTACACCTTC CASSGDYGYTF